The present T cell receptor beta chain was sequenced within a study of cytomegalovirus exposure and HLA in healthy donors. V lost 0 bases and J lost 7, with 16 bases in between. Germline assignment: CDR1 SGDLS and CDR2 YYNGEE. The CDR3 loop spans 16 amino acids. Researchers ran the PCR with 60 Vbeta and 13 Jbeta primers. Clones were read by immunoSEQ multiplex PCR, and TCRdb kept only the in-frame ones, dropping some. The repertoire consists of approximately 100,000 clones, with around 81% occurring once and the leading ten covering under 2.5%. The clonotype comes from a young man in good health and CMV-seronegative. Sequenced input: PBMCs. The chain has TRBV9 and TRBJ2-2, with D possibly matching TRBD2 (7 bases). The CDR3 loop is CASSVGLGGPHGELFF. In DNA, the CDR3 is TGTGCCAGCAGCGTAGGGTTGGGGGGGCCGCACGGGGAGCTGTTTTTT.